A selection of T cell receptor beta chains follows, all from one sample in a study of T cell responses to AZD1222 COVID-19 vaccine. Profiled with immunoSEQ multiplex PCR; TCRdb holds only in-frame clones, not every one. The sample yields under 200,000 clones, more than 75% seen once. This specimen consisted of peripheral blood, obtained 28 days after the second AZD1222 dose. Receptors were obtained from an adult who received the AZD1222 COVID-19 vaccine. CDR3s include the opening cysteine and the closing phenylalanine or tryptophan. Each record gives: J gene, D gene, V gene, clone size, CDR3 DNA, CDR3 protein. A D gene is named only where the DNA matches it firmly. The listing skips clone size in some rows; elsewhere it reads once, few, many or a size class.

TRBJ1-5 NA TRBV12-3/TRBV12-4 NA TGTGCCAGCAGGGGGATTGGCAATCAGCCCCAGCATTTT CASRGIGNQPQHF
TRBJ1-4 NA TRBV18 NA TGTGCCAGCTCACCGCGGGGTGTAGGAGAAAAACTGTTTTTT CASSPRGVGEKLFF
TRBJ1-1 NA TRBV14 NA TGTGCCAGCAGCTTTGCGGGGAACACTGAAGCTTTCTTT CASSFAGNTEAFF
TRBJ1-3 NA TRBV6-6 NA TGTGCCAGCACCAACAGCGGGGATCCCGGAAACACCATATATTTT CASTNSGDPGNTIYF
TRBJ2-3 TRBD1 TRBV27 NA TGTGCCAGCAGCACACCCCGGGACAGGAGGGGTGCAGGCACAGATACGCAGTATTTT CASSTPRDRRGAGTDTQYF
TRBJ2-1 NA TRBV10-3 NA TGTGCCATCAGTGAGTCGAATGAGAATGAGCAGTTCTTC CAISESNENEQFF
TRBJ2-7 NA TRBV6-5 NA TGTGCCAGCAGCCTAAGGGCCTCCTACGAGCAGTACTTC CASSLRASYEQYF
TRBJ1-1 NA TRBV25-1 NA TGTGCCAGCAGTGAATATCGGGGTACCACTGAAGCTTTCTTT CASSEYRGTTEAFF
TRBJ2-4 NA TRBV7-2 few TGTGCCAGCAGCGCCACTCCCGGGACCAAAAACATTCAGTACTTC CASSATPGTKNIQYF
TRBJ2-7 NA TRBV6-1 NA TGTGCCAGCAGTGATGGACTGGCTAGCTCCTACGAGCAGTACTTC CASSDGLASSYEQYF